These 19 T cell receptor beta chains share one sample of origin, sequenced in a study of metastatic and nonmetastatic thyroid tumors. All patients reached thyroid surgery having received no treatment beforehand. TCRdb recomputed clones from the PCR reads via MiXCR. The table includes over 45,000 clones, 22% detected once. The sequenced material came from blood. All receptors come from a male donor with papillary thyroid cancer or a benign thyroid nodule (not recorded which). Some clones in this sample may be carry-over from other donors' samples.

The genes are TRBV12-3 or TRBV12-4 and TRBJ2-2; D gene unclear. The CDR3 length is 12 residues. V was clipped by 6 bases and J by 4 bases, with 6 bases between them. This CDR3 reads CASSLTTGELFF. DNA for the CDR3: TGTGCCAGCAGCCTAACCACCGGGGAGCTGTTTTTT.

The CDR3 nucleotides are TGTGCCAGCAGCCCAGAGGGCACCTATGGCTACACCTTC. Residues: CASSPEGTYGYTF. V and J are TRBV11-3 and TRBJ1-2, with unresolved D. Germline-derived CDR1 and CDR2 are SGHNT and YENEEA. Trimming pared 5 bases from V and 4 bases from J, leaving 11 bases between. The CDR3 spans 13 residues.

This clone came up many times. The chain couples TRBV13 to TRBJ2-3; 9 bases agree with TRBD1. The CDR3 totals 16 residues. Germline lookup yields CDR1 PRHDT and CDR2 FYEKMQ (reference sequence). Trimming cost V 4 bases and J 2 bases; bases outside gene matches: 7. This chain's CDR3 is CASSSPDRGHTDTQYF. DNA for the CDR3: TGTGCCAGCAGCTCGCCGGACAGGGGCCACACAGATACGCAGTATTTT.

This clone was recorded a few times. The rearrangement uses TRBV20-1 and TRBJ1-5; maybe TRBD1 (5 bases). Per germline, CDR1 DFQATT and CDR2 SNEGSKA (reference sequence). This CDR3 has 16 amino acids. V was trimmed by 3 bases and J by 0 bases, leaving 15 bases between them. The CDR3 DNA reads as TGCAGTGCTAGCGTCCCAGGGATAATTAGCAATCAGCCCCAGCATTTT. It yields the protein CSASVPGIISNQPQHF.

This clone was detected only a few times. The CDR3 loop reads CASRRLRESHCYTF. The CDR3 DNA follows: TGTGCCAGCAGACGTCTCAGGGAATCGCATTGCTACACCTTC. The rearrangement links TRBV6-1 to TRBJ1-2, with TRBD1 as a possible D gene (5 bases). V was shortened by 6 bases and J by 9 bases, with 20 bases between the two germline ends. The CDR3 consists of 14 residues. The germline V gene has CDR1 MNHNS and CDR2 SASEGT.

This clone showed up many times. The J gene is TRBJ2-7, the V gene TRBV2, with TRBD1 matching over 7 bases. Germline V gene sequence: CDR1 SNHLY, CDR2 FYNNEI. V was pared by 8 bases and J by 2 bases, with 9 bases of the junction left unmatched. CDR3 length: 14 amino acids. DNA for the CDR3: TGTGCCAGCGAACCGGGACAGAGTACCTACGAGCAGTACTTC. Translation gives CASEPGQSTYEQYF.

This clone was detected many times. The germline gene is not matched at one end of the junction; a read error may be the cause. The J gene is TRBJ2-1, the V gene TRBV7-7, with no clear D. CDR3 size: 14 residues. Germline CDR1 reads SSHAT; CDR2 reads FNYEAQ (reference sequence). CDR3 amino acids: CASSPGPFDHEQFF. DNA for the CDR3: TGTGCTAGCAGCCCGGGCCCCTTCGACCATGAGCAGTTCTTC.

The sample holds a few counts of this clone. The CDR3 reads CASSYYRAGEQYF. CDR3 nucleotides: TGTGCCAGCAGTTACTACAGGGCGGGCGAGCAGTACTTC. The V call is TRBV6-5, the J call TRBJ2-7, with D possibly matching TRBD1 (6 bases). Germline-derived CDR1 and CDR2 are MNHEY and SVGAGI. This CDR3 spans 13 amino acids. V was cut by 1 base and J by 6 bases, with 10 bases left in between.

This clone was seen ten or more times. V and J are TRBV30 and TRBJ2-5; D may be TRBD1 (5 bases). The CDR3 runs to 13 residues. Germline V gives CDR1 GTSNPN, CDR2 SVGIG (reference sequence). Trimming shortened V by 3 bases and J by 4 bases, and 12 bases separated the two germline ends. DNA for the CDR3: TGTGCCTGGAGGAAAGAAGGGGTAGAGACCCAGTACTTC. This gives the protein CAWRKEGVETQYF.

The chain uses TRBV5-1 and TRBJ2-7, with D perhaps matching TRBD1 (6 bases). CDR3 length: 12 residues. V was shortened by 5 bases and J by 3 bases, with 9 bases between the two germline ends. Germline V gives CDR1 SGHRS, CDR2 YFSETQ. DNA of the CDR3: TGCGCCAGCAGGGGACAAGTCTACGAGCAGTACTTC. It specifies CASRGQVYEQYF. Full variable domain (missing parts from reference TRBV5-1 and TRBJ2-7): KAGVTQTPRYLIKTRGQQVTLSCSPISGHRSVSWYQQTPGQGLQFLFEYFSETQRNKGNFPGRFSGRQFSNSRSEMNVSTLELGDSALYLCASRGQVYEQYFGPGTRLTVT.

This clone was picked up many times. The rearrangement links TRBV19 to TRBJ2-3; 9 bases are a match to TRBD1. Trimming cost V 3 bases and J 5 bases; bases outside gene matches: 21. This CDR3 comprises 20 residues. CDR1 is LNHDA and CDR2 is SQIVND in the germline V gene (reference sequence). CDR3 nucleotide sequence: TGTGCCAGTAGTATGTATGGACAGGGGTCTAAATTTCGAACGGGAGATACGCAGTATTTT. The encoded protein is CASSMYGQGSKFRTGDTQYF.

This clone has a count of ten or more. The chain links TRBV24-1 to TRBJ1-5; D gene ambiguous. This CDR3 comprises 14 residues. Germline loops: CDR1 KGHDR, CDR2 SFDVKD. The V and J ends lost 5 bases and 0 bases respectively, with 7 bases between them. CDR3 residues: CATSASNSNQPQHF. The DNA for the CDR3 is TGTGCCACCAGTGCGTCGAATAGCAATCAGCCCCAGCATTTT.

This clone was seen repeatedly, ten times or more. V gene TRBV7-9 combines with J gene TRBJ2-4, with D perhaps matching TRBD2 (6 bases). The V gene lost 8 bases and the J gene lost 8 bases, with 19 bases spanning the gap. CDR1 is SEHNR and CDR2 is FQNEAQ in the germline V gene (reference sequence). The CDR3 runs 14 residues. Written as DNA, the CDR3 is TGTGCCAGCGGGGGGACTGAAACGGGGTACATTCAGTACTTC. Translating gives CASGGTETGYIQYF.

This clone occurred a few times. A much larger clone differs from this one at a single base, so this may be a read error. This chain links TRBV6-1 with TRBJ2-2; D is uncertain. Germline loops: CDR1 MNHNS, CDR2 SASEGT. This CDR3 is 14 amino acids long. V dropped 8 bases and J dropped 3 bases, with 13 bases sitting between them. In nucleotides, the CDR3 is TGTGCCAGCTGCCCGCATAGCTACACCGGGGAGCTGTTTTTT. Translation: CASCPHSYTGELFF.

The chain uses TRBV18 and TRBJ2-7; a possible D gene is TRBD2 (7 bases). Between the trimmed V and J ends, which lost 3 bases and 3 bases, there was a span of 15 bases. CDR1 and CDR2 from the germline V gene are KGHSH and LQKENI. The CDR3 runs to 15 residues. The CDR3 loop reads CASSPPGGGGYEQYF. The CDR3 DNA follows: TGTGCCAGCTCACCCCCGGGCGGGGGCGGCTACGAGCAGTACTTC.

The chain's CDR3 is CASSQDRGREAFF. The CDR3 DNA sequence: TGCGCCAGCAGCCAAGACAGGGGGCGTGAAGCTTTCTTT. The V call is TRBV4-3, the J call TRBJ1-1; 8 nucleotides match TRBD1. The CDR3 contains 13 residues. The V gene's germline CDR1 is LGHNA and CDR2 YSLEER. J was trimmed by 7 bases and V by 0 bases; bases with no gene match: 1.

There are many counts of this clone. The chain recombines TRBV4-1 with TRBJ1-3; no definite D call. The CDR3 has 16 amino acids. V was trimmed by 3 bases and J by 1 base, leaving 13 bases between them. Per the germline V gene, CDR1 is MGHRA and CDR2 is YSYEKL. In DNA, the CDR3 is TGCGCCAGCAGCCAGGCCGCTTCTATATCTGGAAACACCATATATTTT. Residues: CASSQAASISGNTIYF.

This clone was seen a few times. A much larger clone lies a single base off, so this may be a read error. This chain links TRBV6-1 with TRBJ2-1, with 12 bases identical to TRBD2. CDR1 and CDR2 from the germline V gene are MNHNS and SASEGT. The CDR3 loop spans 14 amino acids. The V segment lost 7 bases and the J segment 13 bases; nucleotides outside the gene matches: 11. The chain's CDR3 is CASKRLAGEGDQFF. Here the CDR3 DNA reads TGTGCCAGCAAAAGACTAGCGGGAGAGGGTGATCAGTTCTTC.

Many counts were recorded for this clone. The rearrangement uses TRBV6-1 and TRBJ2-3, with TRBD2 matching over 14 bases. Trimming took 4 bases from V and 4 from J; bases not matched to a gene: 1. Per germline, CDR1 MNHNS and CDR2 SASEGT. The CDR3 loop spans 15 amino acids. The CDR3 DNA follows: TGTGCCAGCAGTGGACTAGCGGGAGGGCCAGATACGCAGTATTTT. Its translation: CASSGLAGGPDTQYF.